The rows below give T cell receptor beta chains drawn from one sample of a study of cytomegalovirus exposure and HLA in healthy donors. Sequenced by immunoSEQ multiplex PCR; TCRdb stores in-frame clones only, minus some. The sample includes 150,000 or so clones, roughly 80% of them seen just once. What was sequenced was PBMCs. Receptors originate from a woman aged 18-30 years in good health and CMV-seropositive. CDR3s include the opening cysteine and the closing phenylalanine or tryptophan. The D gene is left open where the match is weak. Expanded clones get a size class; other rows say once, few or many, or leave the size out.

v_gene	j_gene	abundance	d_gene	CDR3nt	CDR3aa
TRBV11-2	TRBJ2-7	NA	NA	TGTGCCAGCAGCTACGGGTCACAATACGAGCAGTACTTC	CASSYGSQYEQYF
TRBV7-8	TRBJ2-1	NA	TRBD1	TGTGCCAGCAGCTACGGACAGGGGGACTTCTCCTACAATGAGCAGTTCTTC	CASSYGQGDFSYNEQFF
TRBV7-2	TRBJ2-7	NA	TRBD1	TGTGCCAGCAGCTCCGAGACAGGGGACCACTACGAGCAGTACTTC	CASSSETGDHYEQYF
TRBV19	TRBJ2-3	NA	TRBD1	TGTACAACCCGAGGGGGCGGCACAGATACGCAGTATTTT	CTTRGGGTDTQYF
TRBV5-1	TRBJ2-7	once	NA	TGCGCCAGCAATACCGGAGCCCAAGAGCAGTACTTC	CASNTGAQEQYF
TRBV5-6	TRBJ2-1	NA	NA	TGTGCCGCTACGTTGGGCAGGGGGGACTACAATGAGCAGTTCTTC	CAATLGRGDYNEQFF
TRBV5-1	TRBJ2-7	NA	NA	TGCGCCAGCAGCTTGGCTGGGGACACGGCCTACTTC	CASSLAGDTAYF
TRBV6-6	TRBJ1-2	NA	NA	TGTGCCAGCAGCCCCAGAAGGGGCACTTTATATGGCTACACCTTC	CASSPRRGTLYGYTF
TRBV5-1	TRBJ2-1	NA	TRBD1	TGCGCCAGCAGGACAGGGCAAAACAATGAGCAGTTCTTC	CASRTGQNNEQFF
TRBV28	TRBJ2-7	NA	NA	TGTGCCAGCAGTTTAAGGGGGACCGAGCAGTACTTC	CASSLRGTEQYF
TRBV4-3	TRBJ2-2	NA	NA	TGCGCCAGCAGCCAAGACCAGCGGAGCACCGGGGAGCTGTTTTTT	CASSQDQRSTGELFF
TRBV5-8	TRBJ2-3	NA	TRBD2	TGTGCCAGCAGCTCCGTCGGGGGGGCCGTTTCAGATACGCAGTATTTT	CASSSVGGAVSDTQYF
TRBV27	TRBJ2-5	once	TRBD1	TGTGCCAGCAGTGCGGGGGACAGGGGCGGCCAAGAGACCCAGTACTTC	CASSAGDRGGQETQYF
TRBV2	TRBJ2-3	NA	NA	TGTGCCAGCAGAGCACTAGCAGTTGAGACAGATACGCAGTATTTT	CASRALAVETDTQYF
TRBV18	TRBJ1-5	NA	NA	TGTGCCAGCTCACCACTAGGAGGCTATAGCAATCAGCCCCAGCATTTT	CASSPLGGYSNQPQHF
TRBV11-2	TRBJ2-5	NA	TRBD2	TGTGCCAGCAGCCGGGGGGGCCAAGAGACCCAGTACTTC	CASSRGGQETQYF
TRBV7-9	TRBJ2-5	NA	NA	TGTGCCAGCAGCCCCAAATCGACTAGTACCCCAGAGACCCAGTACTTC	CASSPKSTSTPETQYF
TRBV6-6	TRBJ1-2	NA	TRBD1	TGTGCCAGCAGTTACCGGGGACAGGGGGCCTATGGCTACACCTTC	CASSYRGQGAYGYTF
TRBV29-1	TRBJ2-1	NA	NA	TGCAGCGTTGGCGCTTACAATGAGCAGTTCTTC	CSVGAYNEQFF
TRBV10-3	TRBJ2-1	NA	NA	TGTGCCATCAGTGGGCAGGACAGCTTAAACAATGAGCAGTTCTTC	CAISGQDSLNNEQFF
TRBV6-5	TRBJ1-2	NA	NA	TGTGCCAGCAGTTACTATGGGGCGGGGGGCTACACCTTC	CASSYYGAGGYTF
TRBV4-1	TRBJ1-3	NA	NA	TGCGCCAGCAGCCAACGGTTTCCCCTTTCTGGAAACACCATATATTTT	CASSQRFPLSGNTIYF
TRBV28	TRBJ1-2	few	NA	TGTGCCAGCAGGGACACTAAACATGGCTACACCTTC	CASRDTKHGYTF
TRBV5-5	TRBJ1-5	NA	TRBD1	TGTGCCAGCAGCCCCGCCGGGACAGCTAGCAATCAGCCCCAGCATTTT	CASSPAGTASNQPQHF
TRBV7-9	TRBJ2-2	NA	NA	TGTGCCAGCAGCTTAGAGGGCAAACAGGGTCCCGGGGAGCTGTTTTTT	CASSLEGKQGPGELFF
TRBV4-2	TRBJ2-3	once	NA	TGTGCCAGCAGCCAAGTTTCGGGGAGCACAGATACGCAGTATTTT	CASSQVSGSTDTQYF
TRBV5-4	TRBJ1-2	NA	NA	TGTGCCAGCAGCCTTGCCACAGCCCCCAAAAGCTATGGCTACACCTTC	CASSLATAPKSYGYTF
TRBV2	TRBJ2-3	NA	TRBD1	TGTGCCAGCAGTCCGGACAGGACCACAGATACGCAGTATTTT	CASSPDRTTDTQYF
TRBV9	TRBJ2-2	NA	NA	TGTGCCAGCAGCCCAGGGAACTCCGGGGAGCTGTTTTTT	CASSPGNSGELFF
TRBV5-1	TRBJ2-3	NA	TRBD1	TGCGCCAGCAGCGGGGACAGTAACACAGATACGCAGTATTTT	CASSGDSNTDTQYF
TRBV27	TRBJ1-3	once	NA	TGTGCCAGCAGTTTATCACAGGGCAGCTCTGGAAACACCATATATTTT	CASSLSQGSSGNTIYF
TRBV5-1	TRBJ2-1	NA	TRBD2	TGCGCCAGCAGCTTATCTTACGGGGGGTTCAATGAGCAGTTCTTC	CASSLSYGGFNEQFF
TRBV11-2	TRBJ1-4	NA	NA	TGTGCCAGCAGCGTACGGGGGGAGGATGGGGAAAAACTGTTTTTT	CASSVRGEDGEKLFF
TRBV5-4	TRBJ2-7	few	TRBD1	TGTGCCAGCAGCCCGAGACAGGGGGCAAACGAGCAGTACTTC	CASSPRQGANEQYF
TRBV27	TRBJ1-2	NA	TRBD1	TGTGCCAGCAGTTTGCGACAGGGGACTCCTAACTATGGCTACACCTTC	CASSLRQGTPNYGYTF
TRBV27	TRBJ1-2	once	NA	TGTGCCAGCAGTCCTGTTGGGGGCCCCCAGGGTGGCTACACCTTC	CASSPVGGPQGGYTF
TRBV6-5	TRBJ1-2	NA	TRBD1	TGTGCCAGCAGTTACGACGGACAGGGTCGTGGCTACACCTTC	CASSYDGQGRGYTF
TRBV7-2	TRBJ2-2	once	NA	TGTGCCAGCAGCATCGCCGGGACTCACACCGGCACCGGGGAGCTGTTTTTT	CASSIAGTHTGTGELFF
TRBV9	TRBJ1-4	once	TRBD1	TGTGCCAGCGGAAGGACCGGGACAGGGGCGGTAGGGGAAAAACTGTTTTTT	CASGRTGTGAVGEKLFF
TRBV18	TRBJ1-2	few	TRBD1	TGTGCCAGCTCAGACAGGGACGACTATGGCTACACCTTC	CASSDRDDYGYTF
TRBV9	TRBJ1-4	NA	TRBD1	TGTGCCAGCAGCGCCCCCCGGACAGGGGGAGGCGCGGGTTATGAAAAACTGTTTTTT	CASSAPRTGGGAGYEKLFF
TRBV5-1	TRBJ2-3	NA	NA	TGCGCCAGCAGGCAGGGCGAAATGGATACGCAGTATTTT	CASRQGEMDTQYF
TRBV11-2	TRBJ2-3	NA	TRBD2	TGTGCCAGCAGCTTGGTGGTAGCGGGGGGGACAGATACGCAGTATTTT	CASSLVVAGGTDTQYF
TRBV2	TRBJ2-1	NA	TRBD2	TGTGCCACCATCCTTGGAGGACTAGCGGGTGATGAGCAGTTCTTC	CATILGGLAGDEQFF